This TCR beta chain originates from a study of cytomegalovirus exposure and HLA in healthy donors (dated by TCRdb to the late 2010s). Study-level background: An earlier analysis of 587 of the donors reported over 250 Gb of sequence data and 95 million to 130 million unique TCR beta sequences obtained from about 170 million T cells. An earlier analysis of 587 of the donors applied high-throughput TCR beta sequencing to assess whether each TCR beta V gene segment acted as functional or pseudogenic. About five DR-DQ haplotypes were treated as single units for association and clustering because of strong linkage in the cohort. Class I and class II HLA loci were covered by the typing at four-digit resolution. Typing coverage differed by locus: A, B, C, DRB1 and DQB1 were typed in about 620-640 donors, DQA1 in about 500, DPA1 in nearly 610, and DPB1 in 450 to 490. Donor age, sex, ethnicity and CMV serostatus were compiled together with the repertoire data. The T cell repertoires of 666 subjects were profiled by immunosequencing and related to cytomegalovirus serostatus. In a later genetic analysis, genome-wide SNP genotypes for 398 of the 666 donors were used, and that subset was treated as a discovery cohort. All discovery cohort repertoires had been generated on a single sequencing platform. In addition to the first cohort of 666 subjects, a separate validation cohort of 120 different subjects was used. To predict cytomegalovirus infection status, the study combined high-throughput TCR immunosequencing, statistical association of individual TCRs with disease status, and machine learning. To study patterns of TCR occurrence, a later analysis re-analyzed previously published TCR beta repertoires from 600 to 750 donors and added high-resolution HLA genotyping. An early release that covered 500 to 800 HLA-typed donors contained approximately 300 gigabases of sequencing data and tens of millions of unique TCR sequences. The aim of the study was to test whether cataloging public T cell receptors could identify signatures of past pathogen exposure. Of the roughly 400 genotyped donors, about 80% fell in the genetic ancestry cluster associated with self-reported Caucasian donors. Rather than drawing on any new phenotypic data, the later analysis identified candidate immune exposures from TCR beta sequences and the way those sequences occurred across donors. Across roughly 420 genotyped donors of the cohort, an average of roughly 230,000 unique TCR beta nucleotide sequences per donor were sequenced, and roughly 20% of those sequences were non-productive. Broader findings and caveats from the paper: A further reported finding was that TCR beta sequences accurately predicted the HLA-A and HLA-B alleles for most subjects in the first cohort. The cohort was sequenced for TCR beta chains only, and without alpha or paired-chain data the features that could be detected were limited. Most TCR sequences were seen in very few donors, while some public TCRs were found in many individuals. Because counts were too low, about 18 rarely observed V segments, including chromosome 9 orphons, were excluded from the earlier analysis of 587 of the donors. A later genetic analysis associated a missense DCLRE1C variant with V-gene and J-gene trimming of TCR beta chains, and an independent cohort replicated the association. A later analysis associated roughly 17,000 TCR beta sequences with specific HLA alleles at a false discovery rate of 0.05. Presence/absence analyses assumed roughly uniform sequencing depth across donors, an assumption that may not hold. In both the original and validation cohorts, the classifier was reported to diagnose cytomegalovirus status with high specificity and sensitivity. In a later analysis, the rate of TCR association differed among HLA loci, with DRB1 alleles having the most associated TCRs and HLA-C alleles having the fewest. Most CMV-associated TCR beta chains appeared to be HLA-restricted in a later analysis, and the HLA associations seemed to be driven largely by CMV exposure. Correlated functional status among segregating V segments might be attributable to linkage disequilibrium, but an unknown experimental factor could not be ruled out. A few of the identified cytomegalovirus-associated TCR beta chains were confirmed in vitro to be specific for cytomegalovirus antigens. Broadly in line with IMGT annotations, most TCR beta V segments showed up in productive rearrangements about 87% or about 30% of the time in an earlier analysis of several hundred of the donors. A later analysis found that HLA-associated TCR beta chains were more clonally expanded and had lower generation probabilities than equally common non-associated chains. Some IMGT-functional V segments, including TRBV6-2 and TRBV6-3, could not be distinguished by the 87-base-pair reads and were therefore excluded. Because HLA typing was unavailable for some donors at each locus, only the typed subset was used in association tests. According to a later genetic analysis, donors in an Asian-associated ancestry cluster had fewer N-insertions in productive TCRs than the approximately 650-donor mean. It was suggested by the authors that the approach could potentially be generalized to other disease states and immunological phenotypes. A cluster of highly shared sequence variants was judged likely to be a technical artifact of the sequencing pipeline. The study listed 170 or so TCR beta chains as associated with cytomegalovirus. Strong co-occurrence of HLA alleles, especially DR and DQ, made assigning TCR associations to individual alleles difficult. A later analysis reported that several top co-occurrence clusters appeared linked to parvovirus B19, influenza, CMV and Epstein-Barr virus. CMV serostatus was the only immune exposure information available for the cohort.

The library was generated by the immunoSEQ multiplex PCR assay. A mixture of 60 forward primers for TCR Vbeta segments and 13 reverse primers for TCR Jbeta segments was used in the multiplex PCR. The CDR3 region of rearranged TCR beta genes was amplified from genomic DNA with a multiplex PCR assay. Amplified TCR beta libraries were sequenced as 87-base-pair reads on the Illumina HiSeq System. Under the source paper's analysis protocol: In a later analysis, tens of millions of unique TCR beta chains were counted across the approximately 640 repertoires, and about 10 million of these chains were shared by at least two donors. A nearest-neighbor algorithm error-corrected the raw reads and collapsed the reads into unique sequences, merging closely related sequences to remove PCR and sequencing errors. V, D and J gene segments were assigned by aligning CDR3 sequences to IMGT reference sequences. For a sequence to be retained, at least a six-nucleotide match to both a V gene segment and a J gene segment was required. A rearrangement counted as productive if the CDR3 had no stop codons and remained in frame with V and J, and every other rearrangement counted as non-productive. CDR3 was defined according to IMGT convention as the region running from the second conserved V-encoded cysteine to the conserved J-encoded phenylalanine. Sequences without an unambiguous match to a single V gene segment were excluded from the earlier analysis of about 600 of the donors. An earlier analysis of fewer than 750 of the donors called V segments functional above 56.7% productive rearrangements and segregating when the between-donor standard deviation exceeded 5%. To diagnose cytomegalovirus status from the catalog of TCR beta chain sequences, a statistical classification framework was built. In a later analysis, V and J genes were assigned by comparing TCR nucleotide sequences against IMGT/GENE-DB human TR gene sequences. Using the TCRdist pipeline, a later analysis assigned CDR3 sequences along with most-parsimonious VDJ recombination scenarios. In a later analysis, every TCR beta chain was defined by the combination of its CDR3 amino acid sequence and its V-gene family, and reads without a unique V-gene family were dropped. A later analysis removed 500 to 650 highly shared, low-generation-probability nucleotide sequences to deal with suspected cross-contamination and a sequencing artifact. In a later analysis, a clonal expansion index for each public chain was calculated from normalized within-repertoire ranks of inferred template counts. A later analysis computed generation probabilities with a VDJ recombination model fitted to out-of-frame rearrangements, and checked the results against IGoR. In a later analysis, hypergeometric tests were used to score TCR-TCR, TCR-HLA and TCR-CMV co-occurrence, with a repertoire-size bias correction applied to TCR pairs. False discovery rates were estimated in a later analysis by permuting HLA or CMV assignments 20 times. In a later analysis, co-occurring TCRs were grouped using DBSCAN, and TCRdist sequence similarity was added for clustering within HLA-allele-positive subsets. Co-occurrence clustering excluded repertoires with fewer than 30,000 or more than 120,000 public chains, plus five with anomalous nucleotide sharing. TCRdb's version of the immuneACCESS table is confined to in-frame rearrangements and falls short of the full clone set. An unresolved V gene accounts for under half of the shortfall where checked; the remainder is of unknown origin. That table gives V, J and clone size, and the DNA gave D and trimming. The sample yields 72,000 or so clones; 55% to 80% were counted once. The ten largest clones represent roughly 3% of the sample.

The CDR1 and CDR2 encoded by the germline V gene are SNHLY and FYNNEI. At the junction V is shortened by 6 bases and J by 6 bases, with 11 bases in between. The CDR3 holds 13 amino acids from the cysteine to the phenylalanine. Only CDR3 DNA remains: 39 bases, in frame from the first base. About this clone: Its specific antigen is unknown. No much larger clonotype is one base removed from it; base qualities were not supplied.

The cohort comprised some 700 healthy bone marrow donors. All cohort members were sampled while nominally healthy, although unrecorded immune exposures were likely present. The donor tested CMV seronegative and was one of the 352 seronegative cohort members. Each donor provided a peripheral blood sample, and peripheral blood mononuclear cells were used for TCR beta sequencing. The Qiagen DNeasy Blood Extraction Kit was used to extract genomic DNA from the blood cell samples. The sequence derives from a woman aged 45 to 65 in good health and CMV-seronegative. This chain joins TRBV2 to TRBJ2-2; matching of 6 bases hints at TRBD1 as the D gene. Sequenced material: PBMCs. The CDR3 protein: CASSVTGSGELFF. The nucleotide sequence reads TGTGCCAGCAGCGTTACAGGGTCCGGGGAGCTGTTTTTT. Reference TRBV2 and TRBJ2-2 proteins supply the regions before and after the CDR3; the full variable domain is: EPEVTQTPSHQVTQMGQEVILRCVPISNHLYFYWYRQILGQKVEFLVSFYNNEISEKSEIFDDQFSVERPDGSNFTLKIRSTKLEDSAMYFCASSVTGSGELFFGEGSRLTVL.